This section outlines one T cell receptor beta chain sequence together with its context. This clonotype was picked up many times. The antigen this receptor binds is unknown. Base qualities were left out, and no much larger clone turns up one base away. The intended sense of this specimen's time point label: newly diagnosed GD, antithyroid drugs for less than 3 months. For both TCR sequencing and RNA sequencing, RNA was extracted from PBMCs in TRIzol. Graves' disease was diagnosed according to American Thyroid Association guidelines. The patients came from an endocrinology department in Xi'an, China. Each patient gave roughly 8.4 milliliters of peripheral blood, collected in an EDTA anticoagulant tube. Ficoll Paque Plus density gradient separation was used to isolate PBMCs, and no further T cell sorting was performed. RNA quality was checked with an Agilent 2100 Bioanalyzer and agarose gel, and concentration with a NanoDrop 2000.

The protocol used for the library was multiplex PCR. The sample was run on an Illumina HiSeq 4000. CDR3 regions were amplified by Arm-PCR with iRepertoire HTBI primers to construct TCR beta libraries. Gel purification was performed on PCR products prior to sequencing. The source study handled its data this way. Gene usage analysis of CDR3 amino acid clonotypes relied on the 62 TRBV and 15 or so TRBJ segments identified across samples. COPE and FqMerger were used to merge filtered high-quality paired reads into contigs. BLAST was used to align contigs to the IMGT TRBV, TRBD and TRBJ reference genes, and CDR3 was defined following IMGT. Highly expanded clones were defined as clonotypes with a frequency above 0.1%. Shannon entropy served as the measure of repertoire diversity, while the Gini coefficient captured V-J evenness. A clonotype was considered public if more than one individual shared it. TCRdb handled the public reads itself, with Q25 trimming in fastp and clone calling in MiXCR, and kept productive beta chains. Rows matching on CDR3 protein sequence are summarized as one entry with the most common DNA and genes. V and J calls and clone size were set by TCRdb, not the authors. The sample data list around 460,000 distinct CDR3 sequences, and approximately 15% of these were observed just once. The ten largest clones represent over 15% of the sample.

Reading the germline V gene gives CDR1 MDHEN and CDR2 SYDVKM. The CDR3 numbers 17 residues from cysteine through phenylalanine. The DNA shown is the 51-base CDR3, in frame from base 1. V has 5 bases trimmed and J has 2 bases trimmed; junction bases matching no gene number 4. This entry belongs to a study of regulatory T cells in long-lasting Graves disease (dated by TCRdb to about 2021). General notes on the study: Antithyroid drugs had been taken for less than 3 months by newly diagnosed Graves' disease patients. This study used TCR sequencing and RNA sequencing of peripheral blood to compare persistent Graves' disease patients against newly diagnosed Graves' disease patients. The study was conducted in China and was registered as a clinical trial. A total of roughly 35 samples underwent TCR sequencing: around 13 from persistent and around 20 from newly diagnosed Graves' disease patients. Results the study describes overall, beyond this receptor: TRBV28, TRBJ1-2 and TRBJ2-5 were preferentially used in persistent disease, while TRBV20-1 and TRBJ2-1 were favored in newly diagnosed disease. Persistent patients shared more public clonotypes among themselves (2,741) than newly diagnosed patients did (nearly 1,000). Sequencing and analysis were restricted to the TCR beta chain. The small sample size was acknowledged by the authors as a limitation that may reduce accuracy. Persistent Graves' disease patients showed lower TCR Shannon entropy and fewer highly expanded clones than newly diagnosed patients, suggesting clonal expansion. Peripheral blood alone was examined, since thyroid tissue, which constituted the primary lesion, could not be accessed.

This sample was shared with a second study, whose subject was T cells in Graves' hyperthyroidism and ophthalmopathy. That second publication adds: Stable Graves' hyperthyroidism was defined as the absence of progression to ophthalmopathy over 18 months of follow-up. Hyperthyroidism patients were newly diagnosed, with disease duration under 2 months, and aged 18 to 65 years. Any patient with an uncontrolled infection, another autoimmune disease, pregnancy or lactation was excluded. Diagnoses were based on clinical symptoms, serum thyroxine and TRAb, thyroid ultrasound and orbital computed tomography. A first-round RT-PCR of the TCR CDR3 used the HTBI primer set with the Qiagen OneStep RT-PCR kit. Most expanded thyroid clonotypes (frequency above 0.001) were also found in blood, which suggests that blood repertoires may mirror thyroid immune responses. A model built on a 13 V-J signature distinguished ophthalmopathy from stable hyperthyroidism, reaching 87.88% sensitivity and under 84% specificity in cross-validation and 80%/75% in testing. During validation, the model predicted progression to ophthalmopathy a median of roughly six months ahead of onset, with just under 71% sensitivity and 72.22% specificity. TCR V-J signatures able to tell the groups apart were searched for in a discovery cohort of 90 to 100 patients, of whom under 45 had Graves' ophthalmopathy and 57 had stable Graves' hyperthyroidism. Prospective prediction of ophthalmopathy was tested in an independent validation cohort of about 19 hyperthyroidism patients and approximately 17 patients who later progressed to ophthalmopathy. The approximately 100 discovery patients were divided at random into training and test sets in a 7:3 ratio. In six Graves' hyperthyroidism patients, the study also compared T-cell repertoires from thyroid tissue with T-cell repertoires from blood. After sampling, hyperthyroidism patients received methimazole starting at 30 mg daily, and ophthalmopathy patients received high-dose intravenous methylprednisolone. Libraries were constructed in a second round of multiplex PCR, after which size selection and purification were carried out. Sequencing of the libraries was done on an Illumina HiSeq2000 using paired-end 100 bp reads. Raw data were processed with SOAPnuke, discarding reads with adapters, uncalled bases, mean Phred below 15, or no exact constant-primer or identifier match. High-quality paired reads were merged with COPE v1.2.5, and unique nucleotide sequences were defined as clonotypes. MiTCR v1.1 was used to align clonotypes to the IMGT TRBV, TRBD and TRBJ reference segments. The analysis included only V-J combinations with a frequency above 0.0001, which together covered roughly 99% of the repertoires. The TCS score was defined as the ratio of F50 (clonal expansion) to E x V (chaos), calculated using BLOSUM62-based TCRdist between CDR3 peptides within each V-J. Welch's t-statistics and random forest reduced fewer than 600 V-J features to 10 to 15, which were used in a naive Bayes classifier (R e1071). Sample size was not statistically predetermined, and investigators were not blinded to group allocation. The paper reports TCR Vbeta CDR3 sequencing of roughly 140 peripheral blood samples: around 45 ophthalmopathy, fewer than 80 hyperthyroidism and around 17 progressor patients.

The input for sequencing was peripheral blood mononuclear cells (PBMCs), taken at new diagnosis, from a patient treated with antithyroid drugs. The rearranged chain carries TRBV28 and TRBJ1-6, with 12 bases matching TRBD1. This TCR came from a woman aged 45-65 years with Graves disease. Donor details come from another sample of the same person, matched by shared clones. CDR3 reads: CASSPGQGAAYNSPLHF. The DNA is TGTGCCAGCAGTCCGGGACAGGGGGCCGCCTATAATTCACCCCTCCACTTT.